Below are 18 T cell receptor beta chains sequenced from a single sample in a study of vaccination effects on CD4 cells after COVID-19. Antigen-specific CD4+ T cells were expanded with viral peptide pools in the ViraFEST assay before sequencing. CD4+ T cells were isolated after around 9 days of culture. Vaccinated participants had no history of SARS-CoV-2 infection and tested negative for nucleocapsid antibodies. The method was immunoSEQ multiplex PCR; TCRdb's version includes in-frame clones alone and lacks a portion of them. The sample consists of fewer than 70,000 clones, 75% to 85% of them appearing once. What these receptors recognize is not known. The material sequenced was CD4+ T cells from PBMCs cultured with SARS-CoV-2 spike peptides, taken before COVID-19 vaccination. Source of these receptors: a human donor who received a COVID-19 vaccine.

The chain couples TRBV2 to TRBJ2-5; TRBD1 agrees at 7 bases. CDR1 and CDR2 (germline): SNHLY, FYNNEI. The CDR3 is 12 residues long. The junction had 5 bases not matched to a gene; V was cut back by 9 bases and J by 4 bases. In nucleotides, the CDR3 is TGTGCCAGTAAAGACAGGGCAGAGACCCAGTACTTC. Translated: CASKDRAETQYF.

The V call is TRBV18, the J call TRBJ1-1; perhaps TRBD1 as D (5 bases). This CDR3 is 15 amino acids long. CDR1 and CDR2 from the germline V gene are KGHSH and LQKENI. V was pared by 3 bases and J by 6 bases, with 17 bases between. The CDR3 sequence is CASSPHPGQYAEAFF. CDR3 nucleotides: TGTGCCAGCTCACCCCACCCAGGGCAGTATGCTGAAGCTTTCTTT.

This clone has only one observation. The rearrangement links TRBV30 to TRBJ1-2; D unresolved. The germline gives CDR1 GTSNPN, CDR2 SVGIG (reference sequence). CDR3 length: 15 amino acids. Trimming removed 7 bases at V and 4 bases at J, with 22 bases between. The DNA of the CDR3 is TGTGCCTCCCGGGCCAATACAGAGGAGAGCTATGGCTACACCTTC. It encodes CASRANTEESYGYTF.

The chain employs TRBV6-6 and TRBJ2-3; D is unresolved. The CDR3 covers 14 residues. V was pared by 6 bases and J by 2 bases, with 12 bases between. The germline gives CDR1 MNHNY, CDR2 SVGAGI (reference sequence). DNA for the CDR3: TGTGCCAGCAGACCCGACATAGTCACAGATACGCAGTATTTT. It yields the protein CASRPDIVTDTQYF.

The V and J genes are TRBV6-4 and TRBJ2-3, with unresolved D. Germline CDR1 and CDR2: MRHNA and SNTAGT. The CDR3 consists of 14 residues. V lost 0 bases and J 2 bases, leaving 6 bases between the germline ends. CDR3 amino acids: CASSDSHSTDTQYF. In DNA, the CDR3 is TGTGCCAGCAGTGACTCCCATTCCACAGATACGCAGTATTTT.

The CDR3 loop is CASTGGSFSGGYTF. In nucleotides, the CDR3 is TGTGCCAGCACCGGGGGCTCCTTCTCTGGTGGCTACACCTTC. The chain has TRBV2 and TRBJ1-2; perhaps TRBD1 as D (6 bases). The germline V gene encodes CDR1 SNHLY and CDR2 FYNNEI. This CDR3 has 14 residues. V was trimmed by 7 bases and J by 7 bases, leaving 19 bases between them.

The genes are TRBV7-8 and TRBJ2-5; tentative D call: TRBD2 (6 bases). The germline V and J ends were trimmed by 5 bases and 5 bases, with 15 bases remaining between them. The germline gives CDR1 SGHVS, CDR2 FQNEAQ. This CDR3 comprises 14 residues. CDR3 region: CASSQAGGAETQYF. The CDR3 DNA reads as TGTGCCAGCAGCCAAGCTGGAGGGGCCGAGACCCAGTACTTC.

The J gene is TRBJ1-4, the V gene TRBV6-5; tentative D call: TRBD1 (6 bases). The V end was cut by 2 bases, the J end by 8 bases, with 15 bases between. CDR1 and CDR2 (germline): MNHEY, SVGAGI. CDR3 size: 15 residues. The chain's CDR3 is CASSYQTGLGEKLFF. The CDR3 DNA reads TGTGCCAGCAGTTACCAAACAGGGCTGGGGGAAAAACTGTTTTTT.

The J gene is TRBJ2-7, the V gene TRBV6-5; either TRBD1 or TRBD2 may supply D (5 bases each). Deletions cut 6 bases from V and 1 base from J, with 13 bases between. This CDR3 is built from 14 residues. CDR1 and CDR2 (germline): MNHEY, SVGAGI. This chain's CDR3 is CASRRTEGSYEQYV. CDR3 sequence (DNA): TGTGCCAGCAGGCGCACCGAGGGGTCCTACGAGCAGTACGTC.

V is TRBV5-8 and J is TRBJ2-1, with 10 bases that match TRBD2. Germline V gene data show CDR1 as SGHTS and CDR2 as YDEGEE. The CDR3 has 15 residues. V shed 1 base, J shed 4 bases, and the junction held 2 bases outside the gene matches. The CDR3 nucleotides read TGTGCCAGCAGCTTGCGAGCGGGGGGGTACAATGAGCAGTTCTTC. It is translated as CASSLRAGGYNEQFF.

The CDR3 coding sequence is TGTGCCAGCAGTTACGAGGGGCGGAGTGGAAACACCATATATTTT. Translated: CASSYEGRSGNTIYF. This chain links TRBV6-5 with TRBJ1-3; the D gene is possibly TRBD1 (5 bases). The V gene lost 2 bases and the J gene lost 3 bases, with 11 bases spanning the gap. This CDR3 contains 15 residues. The germline CDR1 and CDR2 sequences are MNHEY and SVGAGI.

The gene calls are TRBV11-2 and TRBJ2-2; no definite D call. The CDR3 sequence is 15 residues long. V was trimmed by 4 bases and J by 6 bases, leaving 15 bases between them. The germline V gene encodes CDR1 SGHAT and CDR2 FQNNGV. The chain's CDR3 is CASSSLFWGSGELFF. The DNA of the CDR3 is TGTGCCAGCAGCTCGCTTTTCTGGGGATCCGGGGAGCTGTTTTTT.

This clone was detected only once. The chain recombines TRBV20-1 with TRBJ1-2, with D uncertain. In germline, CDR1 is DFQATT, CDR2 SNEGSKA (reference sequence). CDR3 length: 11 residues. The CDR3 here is CGPKANYGYTF. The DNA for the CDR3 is TGCGGCCCCAAGGCTAACTATGGCTACACCTTC.

In DNA, the CDR3 is TGTGCCAGCGAGGTCGGGGGAGTTCAAGAGACCCAGTACTTC. This gives the protein CASEVGGVQETQYF. V and J are TRBV25-1 and TRBJ2-5; D is perhaps TRBD2 (6 bases). The CDR3 covers 14 residues. Trimming left V 8 bases short and J 2 bases short, with 15 bases between. Looked up from germline, CDR1 is MGHDK and CDR2 is SYGVNS. Full variable domain (rest looked up from reference TRBV25-1 and TRBJ2-5): EADIYQTPRYLVIGTGKKITLECSQTMGHDKMYWYQQDPGMELHLIHYSYGVNSTEKGDLSSESTVSRIRTEHFPLTLESARPSHTSQYLCASEVGGVQETQYFGPGTRLLVL.

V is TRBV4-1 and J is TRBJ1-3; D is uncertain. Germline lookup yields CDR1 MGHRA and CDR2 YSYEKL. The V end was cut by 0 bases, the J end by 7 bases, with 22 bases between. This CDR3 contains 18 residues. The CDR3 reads CASSQDSPRVLNPNTIYF. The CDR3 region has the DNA TGCGCCAGCAGCCAAGATTCCCCTAGGGTTTTAAATCCGAACACCATATATTTT.

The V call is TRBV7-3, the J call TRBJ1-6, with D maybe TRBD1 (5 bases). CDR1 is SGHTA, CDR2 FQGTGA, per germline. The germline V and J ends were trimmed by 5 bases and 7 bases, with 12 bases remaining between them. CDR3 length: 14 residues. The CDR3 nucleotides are TGTGCCAGCAGCGCAAATCCAGGGAATTCACCCCTCCACTTT. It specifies CASSANPGNSPLHF.

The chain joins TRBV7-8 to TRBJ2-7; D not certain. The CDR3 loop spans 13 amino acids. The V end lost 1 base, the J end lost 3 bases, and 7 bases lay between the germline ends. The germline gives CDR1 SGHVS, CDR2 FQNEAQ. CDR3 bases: TGTGCCAGCAGCTTAGGCCTAAACTACGAGCAGTACGTC. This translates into CASSLGLNYEQYV.

The CDR3, as DNA: TGCGCCAGCAGTGTCGGACTAGCGGGGTATAATGAGCAGTTCTTC. Translating it yields CASSVGLAGYNEQFF. The rearrangement links TRBV10-2 to TRBJ2-1, with 12 bases lining up with TRBD2. V shed 4 bases and J 7 bases; nucleotides not matched to a gene: 5. The CDR3 is made up of 15 amino acids. Germline-derived CDR1 and CDR2 are WSHSY and SAAADI.